The 23 T cell receptor beta chains in this list originate from one sample, sequenced in a study of blood T cells in healthy people across ages (dated by TCRdb to the mid-2010s). The method behind the library was 5' RACE. TCRdb lists the instrument as Illumina HiSeq 2500. A second PCR of about 7 to 12 cycles was run with a J-beta primer mix and a sample-barcoded 5' primer. The public reads were quality trimmed at Q25 with fastp and then assembled into clones with MiXCR by TCRdb, keeping productive beta chains. Rows are combined by CDR3 protein, so each entry shows the most common genes and DNA. Across this sample there are over 1,300,000 distinct CDR3 sequences, with 55% to 75% seen only once. The top ten clones comprise 6.5% to 8.5% of the sample. The sample comprised blood. These TCRs come from a young man in good health.

Turning to this clonotype: This may be a read error, as it is one base from a much larger clone. V and J are TRBV15 and TRBJ1-2; tentatively, D is TRBD1 (5 bases). Per germline, CDR1 LNHNV and CDR2 YYDKDF (reference sequence). The CDR3 covers 13 residues. Trimming shortened V by 1 base and J by 8 bases, and 11 bases separated the two germline ends. As DNA, the CDR3 is TGTGCCACCAGCAGAGGAGGGGACCCGGGCTACACCTTC. It is translated as CATSRGGDPGYTF.

This chain connects TRBV2 to TRBJ2-7; TRBD2 agrees at 7 bases. Germline loops: CDR1 SNHLY, CDR2 FYNNEI. Losses at the gene ends were 2 bases for V and 6 bases for J; bases not matched to a gene: 7. The CDR3 spans 14 residues. The CDR3 DNA follows: TGTGCCAGCAGTGAAATGGCGGGAGTGGGCGAGCAGTACTTC. Protein sequence: CASSEMAGVGEQYF.

V is TRBV6-1 and J is TRBJ1-1; D gene ambiguous. The V gene lost 8 bases and the J gene lost 4 bases, with 17 bases spanning the gap. The CDR3 has 14 amino acids. Per the germline V gene, CDR1 is MNHNS and CDR2 is SASEGT. CDR3 region: CASLPGRQSTEAFF. CDR3 DNA sequence: TGTGCCAGCCTCCCGGGCAGGCAAAGCACTGAAGCTTTCTTT.

The rearrangement uses TRBV12-3 or TRBV12-4 and TRBJ2-1; 13 positions agree with TRBD2. This CDR3 comprises 16 residues. The V gene end was trimmed by 5 bases and the J gene end by 8 bases; junction bases not matched to a gene: 9. The CDR3 region is CASSRETSGGAHEQFF. The CDR3 coding sequence is TGTGCCAGCAGTCGCGAAACTAGCGGGGGGGCGCATGAGCAGTTCTTC.

The V call is TRBV29-1, the J call TRBJ2-2; D not certain. This CDR3 is 14 amino acids long. Trimming cost V 3 bases and J 1 base, with 9 bases left between them. The germline gives CDR1 SQVTM, CDR2 ANQGSEA. CDR3 bases: TGCAGCGTTGAGTCGGGCCTGAACACCGGGGAGCTGTTTTTT. Its translation is CSVESGLNTGELFF.

For this clonotype: Its ends do not fully match the called genes, so a read error is possible. This chain joins TRBV3-1 and TRBJ1-5; the D gene is possibly TRBD1 (6 bases). This CDR3 region has 15 residues. Germline CDR1 and CDR2: LGHDT and YNNKEL (reference sequence). CDR3 region: CVSSRGGTFNQPQHF. As DNA, the CDR3 is TGTGTCAGCAGCCGGGGAGGGACATTCAATCAGCCCCAGCATTTT.

CDR3 region: CASSPLSGSAYNEQFF. The CDR3 DNA reads TGTGCCAGCAGCCCCCTTAGCGGGAGCGCCTACAATGAGCAGTTCTTC. The chain uses TRBV7-2 and TRBJ2-1; the match to TRBD2 covers 9 bases. Germline lookup yields CDR1 SGHTA and CDR2 FQGNSA. J was trimmed by 2 bases and V by 5 bases; bases with no gene match: 7. This CDR3 spans 16 amino acids.

The rearrangement joins TRBV25-1 to TRBJ1-1; D perhaps matches TRBD1 (5 bases). The V gene's germline CDR1 is MGHDK and CDR2 SYGVNS. V dropped 7 bases and J dropped 0 bases, with 12 bases sitting between them. CDR3 length: 14 residues. The CDR3 here is CASTRGTVNTEAFF. CDR3 in DNA: TGTGCCAGCACCCGAGGGACCGTGAACACTGAAGCTTTCTTT.

The V and J genes are TRBV10-2 and TRBJ2-3; 15 nucleotides agree with TRBD2. Germline V gives CDR1 WSHSY, CDR2 SAAADI. Trimming cost V 5 bases and J 1 base; bases outside gene matches: 7. The CDR3 has 18 residues. The CDR3 coding sequence is TGCGCCAGCAGTTCCGGGACTAGCGGGGGGAAGGGCACAGATACGCAGTATTTT. This codes for CASSSGTSGGKGTDTQYF.

In its sample, this clonotype was seen many times. The chain uses TRBV27 and TRBJ2-7, with D uncertain. Germline values: CDR1 MNHEY, CDR2 SMNVEV (reference sequence). Trimming removed 1 base from V and 3 bases from J, with 7 bases in between. The CDR3 runs to 13 residues. The CDR3 loop reads CASSLFSGYEQYF. The CDR3 DNA follows: TGTGCCAGCAGTTTATTCTCAGGCTACGAGCAGTACTTC.

The chain recombines TRBV5-8 with TRBJ1-2, with TRBD1 matching over 8 bases. V lost 5 bases and J lost 3; bases outside the gene matches: 9. The V gene's germline CDR1 is SGHTS and CDR2 YDEGEE. The CDR3 length is 15 residues. CDR3 region: CASSQGRGRDYGYTF. CDR3 bases: TGTGCCAGCAGTCAAGGCAGGGGGCGCGACTATGGCTACACCTTC.

This clonotype was seen only once. This chain uses TRBV29-1 with TRBJ2-2, with D perhaps matching TRBD2 (6 bases). V lost 6 bases, J lost 9 bases, and 14 bases lay in between. This CDR3 spans 12 amino acids. Germline-derived CDR1 and CDR2 are SQVTM and ANQGSEA. The DNA for the CDR3 is TGCAGCGTGCGGGAAGCCCACCGGGAGCTGTTTTTT. Translating it yields CSVREAHRELFF.

The V gene is TRBV27, the J gene TRBJ2-4; D uncertain. The end of the DNA is better explained by TRBJ2-7, so the J call may be wrong. The CDR3 runs 11 residues. CDR1 and CDR2 from the germline V gene are MNHEY and SMNVEV (reference sequence). The CDR3 DNA reads TGTGCCAGCACCTTCTCCTACGAGCAGTACTTC. This gives the protein CASTFSYEQYF.

The chain carries TRBV29-1 and TRBJ2-1; 7 nucleotides match TRBD2. V shed 5 bases and J 4 bases; nucleotides not matched to a gene: 5. The CDR3 is 13 residues long. Germline V gene lookup returns CDR1 SQVTM and CDR2 ANQGSEA. CDR3 sequence: CSVWLAEYNEQFF. CDR3 coding DNA: TGCAGCGTTTGGCTAGCGGAGTACAATGAGCAGTTCTTC.

The V and J genes are TRBV3-1 and TRBJ1-2; maybe TRBD1 (5 bases). The germline V gene encodes CDR1 LGHDT and CDR2 YNNKEL (reference sequence). The ends were cut back, 0 bases at V and 5 bases at J, with 16 bases in the middle. The length of the CDR3 is 16 residues. The CDR3 sequence is CASSQEGEQILYGYTF. The DNA of the CDR3 is TGTGCCAGCAGCCAAGAAGGGGAACAAATCCTTTATGGCTACACCTTC.

The V gene is TRBV29-1, the J gene TRBJ2-3; 8 positions agree with TRBD1. This CDR3 spans 15 amino acids. V was pared by 6 bases and J by 2 bases, with 10 bases of the junction left unmatched. Germline lookup yields CDR1 SQVTM and CDR2 ANQGSEA. CDR3 sequence reads: CSVSTGASTTDTQYF. Written as DNA, the CDR3 is TGCAGCGTCTCGACAGGGGCCTCCACCACAGATACGCAGTATTTT.

The chain is built from TRBV7-2 and TRBJ1-3; 10 nucleotides line up with TRBD1. Trimming took 5 bases from V and 8 from J; bases not matched to a gene: 12. Germline assignment: CDR1 SGHTA and CDR2 FQGNSA. The CDR3 runs 16 residues. This chain's CDR3 is CASSKATGGVGDTIYF. CDR3 in DNA: TGTGCCAGCAGCAAGGCGACAGGGGGCGTTGGTGACACCATATATTTT.

This clonotype was seen at least ten times. The chain carries TRBV6-1 and TRBJ1-1; weak D call: TRBD1 (5 bases). Looked up from germline, CDR1 is MNHNS and CDR2 is SASEGT. The CDR3 totals 16 residues. Trimming took off 1 base at V and 4 bases at J, with 16 bases between the two ends. The CDR3 nucleotides are TGTGCCAGCAGTGAAGTACGGGGGAGGAAGGGCACTGAAGCTTTCTTT. It is translated as CASSEVRGRKGTEAFF.

The rearrangement uses TRBV11-2 and TRBJ1-2; TRBD1 is a possible D gene (6 bases). V was clipped by 6 bases and J by 6 bases, with 17 bases between them. The CDR3 extends over 14 amino acids. Germline assignment: CDR1 SGHAT and CDR2 FQNNGV. The CDR3 loop is CASSFTGLPDGYTF. The CDR3, as DNA: TGTGCCAGCAGTTTTACAGGGCTCCCCGATGGCTACACCTTC.

The genes are TRBV9 and TRBJ2-1; tentatively, D is TRBD2 (5 bases). The CDR3 runs to 16 residues. The V gene lost 4 bases and the J gene lost 7 bases, with 21 bases spanning the gap. CDR1 is SGDLS and CDR2 is YYNGEE in the germline V gene. The CDR3 DNA reads TGTGCCAGCAGCCCCAGAGGAGCGGTCCTGGCAAATGAGCAGTTCTTC. Amino acid sequence: CASSPRGAVLANEQFF.

The chain combines TRBV28 with TRBJ1-5; the D is unclear. The length of the CDR3 is 15 residues. Trimming cost V 2 bases and J 2 bases, with 10 bases left between them. The germline V gene encodes CDR1 MDHEN and CDR2 SYDVKM. CDR3 residues: CASSLPGTGNQPQHF. The CDR3 nucleotides are TGTGCCAGCAGTTTACCAGGAACGGGCAATCAGCCCCAGCATTTT. Full variable domain (remainder filled in from reference TRBV28 and TRBJ1-5): DVKVTQSSRYLVKRTGEKVFLECVQDMDHENMFWYRQDPGLGLRLIYFSYDVKMKEKGDIPEGYSVSREKKERFSLILESASTNQTSMYLCASSLPGTGNQPQHFGDGTRLSIL.

This clonotype was observed a handful of times. The genes are TRBV5-1 and TRBJ2-3; D might be TRBD2 (6 bases). CDR3 length: 15 amino acids. From germline, CDR1 is SGHRS and CDR2 YFSETQ. Between the trimmed V and J ends, which lost 0 bases and 4 bases, there was a span of 12 bases. The CDR3 loop reads CASSLAGSGADTQYF. The CDR3 DNA sequence: TGCGCCAGCAGCTTGGCCGGGAGCGGCGCAGATACGCAGTATTTT.

This clonotype has more than one count but fewer than ten. J is TRBJ2-1 and V is TRBV5-1, with 9 bases aligning to TRBD2. The CDR3 extends over 15 amino acids. Germline values: CDR1 SGHRS, CDR2 YFSETQ. V lost 3 bases and J lost 8; bases outside the gene matches: 9. The CDR3 nucleotides are TGCGCCAGCAGCTCCCCTAGCGGGGATATCTATGAGCAGTTCTTC. Encoded protein: CASSSPSGDIYEQFF.